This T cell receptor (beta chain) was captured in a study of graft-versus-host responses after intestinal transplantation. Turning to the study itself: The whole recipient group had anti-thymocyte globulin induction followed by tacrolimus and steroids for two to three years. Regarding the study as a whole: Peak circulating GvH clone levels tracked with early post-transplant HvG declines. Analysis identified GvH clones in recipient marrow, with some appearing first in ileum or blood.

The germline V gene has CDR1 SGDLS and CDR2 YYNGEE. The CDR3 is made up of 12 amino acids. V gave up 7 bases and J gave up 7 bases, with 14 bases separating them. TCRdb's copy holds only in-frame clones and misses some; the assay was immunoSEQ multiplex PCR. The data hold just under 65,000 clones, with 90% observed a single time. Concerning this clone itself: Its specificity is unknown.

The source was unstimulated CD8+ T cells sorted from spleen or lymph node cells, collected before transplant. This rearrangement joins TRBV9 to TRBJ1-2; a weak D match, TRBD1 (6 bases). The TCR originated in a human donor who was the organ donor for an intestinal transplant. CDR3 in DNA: TGTGCCAGCGGCGGGGGCCGGACTGGCTACACCTTC. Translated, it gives CASGGGRTGYTF.